The clone carrying this T cell receptor (beta chain) was detected only once. Participants reported their clinical history, and cohort assignment relied on those reports. CDR1 is GTSNPN, CDR2 SVGIG, per germline (reference sequence). The CDR3 spans 13 residues. Trimming cost V 5 bases and J 2 bases, with 7 bases left between them. These data are taken from a study of blood T cell repertoires in COVID-19. Study details: Whether acute or convalescent, the COVID-19 samples came from the United States, Italy and Spain. The cDNA or gDNA used as material had been derived from T cells, B-cell-depleted T cells, or PBMCs.

Measured with immunoSEQ multiplex PCR; TCRdb has only the in-frame clones, and not every one. This sample has 150,000 to 200,000 clones, with 65% to 80% found just once. The source of this sequence is a woman between 50 and 59 years old with acute COVID-19. The chain carries TRBV30 and TRBJ2-6; possible D gene TRBD1, 6 bases. The sequencing sample was made of PBMCs or T cells enriched from blood (not recorded which). In DNA form, the CDR3 reads TGTGCCTGGGGGGGCACTGGGGCCAACGTCCTGACTTTC. Translation: CAWGGTGANVLTF.